This is a list of T cell receptor beta chains from one sample in a study of blood T cell repertoires in COVID-19. Assay used: immunoSEQ multiplex PCR; TCRdb lists only in-frame clones, some missing. The sample includes 90,000 to 100,000 clones, about four fifths seen only once; the top ten take 17%. What was sequenced was peripheral blood. These receptors originate from a woman aged 60-75 years with acute or convalescent COVID-19. Each CDR3 is given with its conserved first and last residue. A D gene is named only where the DNA matches it firmly. Clone size is given for some rows only: seen once, a few or many times, or a class if the clone is expanded.

v_gene,j_gene,abundance,d_gene,CDR3nt,CDR3aa
TRBV19,TRBJ2-5,.,.,TGTGCCAGTAGTATAAGGAGGGGTGGGGTATTGGAGACCCAGTACTTC,CASSIRRGGVLETQYF
TRBV5-1,TRBJ1-4,.,.,TGCGCCAGCAGCACCGGGGGGCGGAGTGAAAAACTGTTTTTT,CASSTGGRSEKLFF
TRBV5-1,TRBJ2-3,few,.,TGCGCCAGCGCCAGAGAGGTCTCTAGCACAGATACGCAGTATTTT,CASAREVSSTDTQYF
TRBV7-3,TRBJ1-2,.,TRBD1,TGTGCCAGCAGCGCCCAGGGGGGCTTTGGTGGCTACACCTTC,CASSAQGGFGGYTF
TRBV28,TRBJ2-5,.,.,TGTGCCAGCAGCCTGCGCGCCGGAGAGACCCAGTACTTC,CASSLRAGETQYF
TRBV3-1/TRBV3-2,TRBJ1-4,.,TRBD1,TGTGCCAGCAGCCAACGGACAGGGGGTGAAAAACTGTTTTTT,CASSQRTGGEKLFF
TRBV11-3,TRBJ2-7,.,.,TGTGCCAGCAGCTCCCCGGGGACCTACGAGCAGTACTTC,CASSSPGTYEQYF
TRBV4-3,TRBJ1-6,.,.,TGCGCCAGCAGCCAAGATCTGGTCAGGGTGGTGTATAATTCACCCCTCCACTTT,CASSQDLVRVVYNSPLHF
TRBV3-1/TRBV3-2,TRBJ1-2,.,TRBD1,TGTGCCAGCGCCGGGACAGGGGGACCTAACTATGGCTACACCTTC,CASAGTGGPNYGYTF
TRBV3-1/TRBV3-2,TRBJ1-1,.,TRBD1,TGTGCCAGCAGCCAGGACCGGTCAGGGGGATGGGGTGAAGCTTTCTTT,CASSQDRSGGWGEAFF
TRBV27,TRBJ1-5,.,TRBD1,TGTGCCAGCAGTTGGGACAGTAGGAGCAATCAGCCCCAGCATTTT,CASSWDSRSNQPQHF
TRBV7-8,TRBJ2-5,.,TRBD2,TGTGCCAGCAGCCTGATAGCGGGGACGTACCAAGAGACCCAGTACTTC,CASSLIAGTYQETQYF
TRBV6-5,TRBJ2-5,.,.,TGTGCCAGCAGCTTCGAGTTGGGGCCGAGGGAGACCCAGTACTTC,CASSFELGPRETQYF
TRBV3-1/TRBV3-2,TRBJ1-6,.,.,TGTGCCAGCAGCCCCGGGGGCTATAATTCACCCCTCCACTTT,CASSPGGYNSPLHF
TRBV20-1,TRBJ1-4,.,.,TGCAGTGCTGACTACGGTGAAAAACTGTTTTTT,CSADYGEKLFF
TRBV6-1,TRBJ1-2,.,.,TGTGCCAGCAGTGAAAGGGGTGACTATGGCTACACCTTC,CASSERGDYGYTF
TRBV13,TRBJ2-3,.,TRBD2,TGTGCCAGCAGCTCCGCTAGCGGGGGGGCCATCGCAGATACGCAGTATTTT,CASSSASGGAIADTQYF
TRBV6-1,TRBJ2-3,many,.,TGTGCCAGCAGTGCACGTAATACAGGGTCGGGGGATACGCAGTATTTT,CASSARNTGSGDTQYF
TRBV14,TRBJ1-6,.,TRBD1,TGTGCCAGCAGCCCCCTGGACAGGGGGTTCGATTCACCCCTCCACTTT,CASSPLDRGFDSPLHF
TRBV14,TRBJ1-4,.,.,TGTGCCAGCAGCCAAGAACCGAGGTTTGCTAATGAAAAACTGTTTTTT,CASSQEPRFANEKLFF
TRBV4-1,TRBJ2-5,.,TRBD2,TGCGCCAGCAGCCAAGATGTACTAGCGGCAAACCAAGAGACCCAGTACTTC,CASSQDVLAANQETQYF
TRBV30,TRBJ2-2,.,.,TGTGCCTGGAGTCCGGGTCCGAACACCGGGGAGCTGTTTTTT,CAWSPGPNTGELFF
TRBV7-2,TRBJ1-1,.,.,TGTGCCAGCAGCTTACAAGGGGACACTGAAGCTTTCTTT,CASSLQGDTEAFF
TRBV6-5,TRBJ1-6,.,TRBD1,TGTGCCAGCAGTCCACAGGGGGCGGATTCACCCCTCCACTTT,CASSPQGADSPLHF
TRBV9,TRBJ2-3,.,.,TGTGCCAGCAGCGTAGCAAGCGGGCTGACAGGCACAGATACGCAGTATTTT,CASSVASGLTGTDTQYF
TRBV5-1,TRBJ2-5,.,.,TGCGCCAGCGATTCGGGGCGCGCGGGGGAGACCCAGTACTTC,CASDSGRAGETQYF
TRBV3-1/TRBV3-2,TRBJ2-7,.,.,TGTGCCAGCAGCCAAGCCTCAGGGATTTACGAGCAGTACTTC,CASSQASGIYEQYF
TRBV11-2,TRBJ2-7,.,TRBD1,TGTGCCAGCAGCTCTCCGGACAGGGCCACCTACGAGCAGTACTTC,CASSSPDRATYEQYF
TRBV4-3,TRBJ2-2,few,TRBD2,TGCGCCAGCAGCCAAGTGGGCCTAGCGGGGCGCTTCAGAGGCGGGGAGCTGTTTTTT,CASSQVGLAGRFRGGELFF
TRBV6-6,TRBJ2-7,.,TRBD1,TGTGCCAGCAGTTACTCGATGGGACAGCCCTACGAGCAGTACTTC,CASSYSMGQPYEQYF
TRBV6-6,TRBJ1-5,.,.,TGTGCCAGCAGTTACTCGGGGCAGTCCGATCAGCCCCAGCATTTT,CASSYSGQSDQPQHF
TRBV7-8,TRBJ2-3,.,.,TGTGCCAGCAGCCCGACTTATACGCAGTATTTT,CASSPTYTQYF
TRBV6-6,TRBJ2-7,.,.,TGTGCCAGCAGTCGGGGGAAGGGGCTCCCCAACGAGCAGTACTTC,CASSRGKGLPNEQYF
TRBV5-1,TRBJ1-2,few,.,TGCGCCAGCAGCGCGGACAACAACTATGGCTACACCTTC,CASSADNNYGYTF
TRBV2,TRBJ1-3,.,.,TGTGCCAGCAGTACCGACAGGTCGGGAAACACCATATATTTT,CASSTDRSGNTIYF
TRBV2,TRBJ1-5,.,.,TGTGCCAGCAGTGAACTGGGGGGATTCGGCAATCAGCCCCAGCATTTT,CASSELGGFGNQPQHF
TRBV19,TRBJ1-3,.,TRBD1,TGTGCCAGTAGTACTACAGGGGTTTCTTCTGGAAACACCATATATTTT,CASSTTGVSSGNTIYF
TRBV19,TRBJ1-5,once,.,TGTGCCAGTACCCTCGGGGGGGTTCAGCCCCAGCATTTT,CASTLGGVQPQHF
TRBV3-1/TRBV3-2,TRBJ2-5,.,.,TGTGCCAGCAGCCATTGGAGAGCCCAGGAGACCCAGTACTTC,CASSHWRAQETQYF